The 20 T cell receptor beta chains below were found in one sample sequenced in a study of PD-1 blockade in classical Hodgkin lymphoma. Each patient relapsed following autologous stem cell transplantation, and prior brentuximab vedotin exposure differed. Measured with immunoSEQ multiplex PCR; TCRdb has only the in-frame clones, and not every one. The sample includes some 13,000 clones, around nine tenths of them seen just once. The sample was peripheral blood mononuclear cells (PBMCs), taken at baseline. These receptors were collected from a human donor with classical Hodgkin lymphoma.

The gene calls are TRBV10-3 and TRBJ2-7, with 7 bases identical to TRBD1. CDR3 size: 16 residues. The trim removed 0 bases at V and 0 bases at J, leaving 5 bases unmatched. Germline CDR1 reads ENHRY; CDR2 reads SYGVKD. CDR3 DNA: TGTGCCATCAGTGAGTCTATTGGGGACAGCTCCTACGAGCAGTACTTC. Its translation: CAISESIGDSSYEQYF.

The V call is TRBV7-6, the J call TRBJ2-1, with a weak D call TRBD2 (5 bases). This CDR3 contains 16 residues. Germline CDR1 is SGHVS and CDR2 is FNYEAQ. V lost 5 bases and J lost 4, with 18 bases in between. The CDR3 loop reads CASSLTRLGEYNEQFF. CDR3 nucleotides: TGTGCCAGCAGCCTTACTCGTCTCGGGGAGTACAATGAGCAGTTCTTC.

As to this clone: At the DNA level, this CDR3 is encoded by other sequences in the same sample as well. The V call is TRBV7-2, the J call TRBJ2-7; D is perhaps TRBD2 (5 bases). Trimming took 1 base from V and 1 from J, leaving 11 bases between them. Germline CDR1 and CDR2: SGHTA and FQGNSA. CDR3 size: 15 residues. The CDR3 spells CASSLVGGPSYEQYF. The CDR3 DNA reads TGTGCCAGCAGCTTAGTCGGCGGGCCTTCCTACGAGCAGTACTTC. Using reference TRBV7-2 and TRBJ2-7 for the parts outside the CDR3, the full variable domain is GAGVSQSPSNKVTEKGKDVELRCDPISGHTALYWYRQSLGQGLEFLIYFQGNSAPDKSGLPSDRFSAERTGGSVSTLTIQRTQQEDSAVYLCASSLVGGPSYEQYFGPGTRLTVT.

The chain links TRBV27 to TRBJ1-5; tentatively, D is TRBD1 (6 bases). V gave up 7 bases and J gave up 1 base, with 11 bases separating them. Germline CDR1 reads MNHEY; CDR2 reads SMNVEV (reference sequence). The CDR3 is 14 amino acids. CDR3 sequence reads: CASKGTGSNQPQHF. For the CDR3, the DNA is TGTGCCAGCAAAGGAACAGGGAGCAATCAGCCCCAGCATTTT.

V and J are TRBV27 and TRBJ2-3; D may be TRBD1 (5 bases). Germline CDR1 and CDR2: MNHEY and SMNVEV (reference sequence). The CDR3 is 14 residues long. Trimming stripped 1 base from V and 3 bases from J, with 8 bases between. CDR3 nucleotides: TGTGCCAGCAGTTTATATACAGGTACAGATACGCAGTATTTT. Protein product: CASSLYTGTDTQYF.

The CDR3 is CASRELQGAVDTQYF. The CDR3 DNA reads as TGTGCCAGCAGAGAACTACAGGGGGCGGTAGATACGCAGTATTTT. This chain connects TRBV2 to TRBJ2-3, with 9 positions matching TRBD1. With V trimmed by 6 bases and J by 5 bases, 9 bases remained unmatched. The CDR3 runs 15 residues. CDR1 is SNHLY and CDR2 is FYNNEI in the germline V gene. Supplemented by reference TRBV2 and TRBJ2-3, the full variable domain reads EPEVTQTPSHQVTQMGQEVILRCVPISNHLYFYWYRQILGQKVEFLVSFYNNEISEKSEIFDDQFSVERPDGSNFTLKIRSTKLEDSAMYFCASRELQGAVDTQYFGPGTRLTVL.

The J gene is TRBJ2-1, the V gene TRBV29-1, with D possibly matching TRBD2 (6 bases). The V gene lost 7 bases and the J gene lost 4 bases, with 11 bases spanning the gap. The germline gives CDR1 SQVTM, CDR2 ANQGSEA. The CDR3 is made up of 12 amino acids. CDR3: CSASRGYNEQFF. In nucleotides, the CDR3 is TGCAGCGCCTCGCGGGGTTACAATGAGCAGTTCTTC.

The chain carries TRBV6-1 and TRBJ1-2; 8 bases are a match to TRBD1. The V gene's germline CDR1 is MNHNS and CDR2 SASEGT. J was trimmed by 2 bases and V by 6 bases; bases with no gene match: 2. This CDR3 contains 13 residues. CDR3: CASSRQGNYGYTF. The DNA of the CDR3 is TGTGCCAGCAGCCGACAGGGGAACTATGGCTACACCTTC.

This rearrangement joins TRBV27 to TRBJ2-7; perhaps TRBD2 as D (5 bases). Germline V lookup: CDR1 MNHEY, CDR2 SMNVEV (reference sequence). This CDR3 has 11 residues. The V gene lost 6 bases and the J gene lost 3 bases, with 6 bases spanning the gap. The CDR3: CASRTSYEQYF. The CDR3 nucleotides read TGTGCCAGCAGAACTAGCTACGAGCAGTACTTC.

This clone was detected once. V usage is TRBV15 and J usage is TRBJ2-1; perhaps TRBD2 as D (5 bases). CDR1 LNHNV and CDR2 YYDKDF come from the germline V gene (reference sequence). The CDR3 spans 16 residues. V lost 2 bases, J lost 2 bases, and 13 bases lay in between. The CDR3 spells CATSRLRTGTYNEQFF. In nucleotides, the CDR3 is TGTGCCACCAGCAGATTACGAACGGGAACCTACAATGAGCAGTTCTTC.

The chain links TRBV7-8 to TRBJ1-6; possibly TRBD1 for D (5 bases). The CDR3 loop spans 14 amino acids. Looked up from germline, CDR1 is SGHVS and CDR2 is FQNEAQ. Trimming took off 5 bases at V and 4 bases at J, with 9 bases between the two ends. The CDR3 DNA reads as TGTGCCAGCAGCCAGACAGCGTATAATTCACCCCTCCACTTT. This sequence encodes CASSQTAYNSPLHF.

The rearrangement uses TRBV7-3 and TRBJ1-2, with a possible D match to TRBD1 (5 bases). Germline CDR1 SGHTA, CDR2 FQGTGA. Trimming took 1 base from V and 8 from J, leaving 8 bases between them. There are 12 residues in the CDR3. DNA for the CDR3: TGTGCCAGCAGCTTAATGGGGGACGGCTACACCTTC. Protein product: CASSLMGDGYTF.

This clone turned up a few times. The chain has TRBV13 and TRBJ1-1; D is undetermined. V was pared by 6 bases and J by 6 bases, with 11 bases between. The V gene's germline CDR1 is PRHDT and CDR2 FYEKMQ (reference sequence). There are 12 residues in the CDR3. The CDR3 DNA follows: TGTGCCAGCAGTCCCACGGGCCCTGAAGCTTTCTTT. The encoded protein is CASSPTGPEAFF.

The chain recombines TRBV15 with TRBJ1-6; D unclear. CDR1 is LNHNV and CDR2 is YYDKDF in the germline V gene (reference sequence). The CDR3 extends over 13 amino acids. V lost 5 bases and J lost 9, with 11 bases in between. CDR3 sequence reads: CATSGDSTSPLHF. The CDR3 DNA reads TGTGCCACCAGCGGGGATTCCACTTCACCCCTCCACTTT.

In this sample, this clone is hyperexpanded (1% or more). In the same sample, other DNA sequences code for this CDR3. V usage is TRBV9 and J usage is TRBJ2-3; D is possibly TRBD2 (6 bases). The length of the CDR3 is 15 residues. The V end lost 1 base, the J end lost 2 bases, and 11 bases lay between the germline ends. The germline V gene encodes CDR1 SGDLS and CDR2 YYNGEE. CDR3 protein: CASSVLAGPTDTQYF. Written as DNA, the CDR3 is TGTGCCAGCAGCGTACTTGCGGGGCCCACAGATACGCAGTATTTT.

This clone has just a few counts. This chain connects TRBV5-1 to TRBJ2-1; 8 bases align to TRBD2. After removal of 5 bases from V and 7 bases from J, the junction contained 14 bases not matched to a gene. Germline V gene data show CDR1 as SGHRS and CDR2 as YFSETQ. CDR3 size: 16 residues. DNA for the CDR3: TGCGCCAGCAGTTTGACGCCCGGGACTAGTAGGAATGAGCAGTTCTTC. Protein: CASSLTPGTSRNEQFF.

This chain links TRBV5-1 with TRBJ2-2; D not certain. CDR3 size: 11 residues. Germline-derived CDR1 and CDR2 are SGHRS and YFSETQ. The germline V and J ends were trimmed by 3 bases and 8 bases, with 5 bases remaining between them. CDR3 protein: CASSSWGELFF. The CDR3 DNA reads TGCGCCAGCAGCTCCTGGGGGGAGCTGTTTTTT.

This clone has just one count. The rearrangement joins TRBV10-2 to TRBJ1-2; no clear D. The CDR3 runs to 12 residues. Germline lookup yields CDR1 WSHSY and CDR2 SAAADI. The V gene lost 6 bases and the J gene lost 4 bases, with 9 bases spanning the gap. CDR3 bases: TGCGCCAGCAGAGCGAGGTCCTATGGCTACACCTTC. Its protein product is CASRARSYGYTF.

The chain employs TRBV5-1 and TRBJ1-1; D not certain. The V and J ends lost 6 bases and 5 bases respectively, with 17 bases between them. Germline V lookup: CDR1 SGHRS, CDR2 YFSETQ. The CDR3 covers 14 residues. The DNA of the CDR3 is TGCGCCAGCACCCTCAGACGATACGGAACTGAAGCTTTCTTT. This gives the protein CASTLRRYGTEAFF. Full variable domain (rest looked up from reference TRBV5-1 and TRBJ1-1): KAGVTQTPRYLIKTRGQQVTLSCSPISGHRSVSWYQQTPGQGLQFLFEYFSETQRNKGNFPGRFSGRQFSNSRSEMNVSTLELGDSALYLCASTLRRYGTEAFFGQGTRLTVV.

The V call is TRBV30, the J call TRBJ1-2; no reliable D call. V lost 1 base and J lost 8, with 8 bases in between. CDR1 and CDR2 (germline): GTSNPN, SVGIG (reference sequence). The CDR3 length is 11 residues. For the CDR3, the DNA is TGTGCCTGGAGTGCCATCGAGGGCTACACCTTC. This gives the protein CAWSAIEGYTF.